Presented here are 24 T cell receptor beta chains from one specimen sequenced in a study of vaccination and CD4 T cells after COVID-19. Once obtained from cultured CD4+ T cells, the DNA was sequenced using the Oncomine TCR Beta short-read assay. TCRdb recomputed calls from the PCR reads with MiXCR, one row per CDR3 protein. The sample has some 17,000 distinct CDR3 sequences; approximately 49% are singletons. Documented time point: late sampling 161 to 241 days after vaccination in a few convalescent patients. The treatment: roughly ten-day PBMC culture with coronavirus spike peptide pools or control peptides (ViraFEST assay). These receptors have no identified antigens. The sequencing here drew on CD4+ T cells from blood, cultured in vitro, taken about 7 months after SARS-CoV-2 vaccination. These receptors originate from a human donor who had recovered from COVID-19.

There are a few counts of this clonotype. The V and J genes are TRBV2 and TRBJ1-6; 8 nucleotides line up with TRBD1. V was pared by 5 bases and J by 9 bases, with 6 bases of the junction left unmatched. The CDR3 sequence is 14 residues long. The germline V gene has CDR1 SNHLY and CDR2 FYNNEI. The CDR3: CASSQDRAPSPLHF. The CDR3 DNA sequence: TGTGCCAGCAGTCAGGACAGGGCTCCTTCACCCCTCCACTTT.

The chain recombines TRBV7-3 with TRBJ2-7; either TRBD1 or TRBD2 may supply D (6 bases each). Germline V gene sequence: CDR1 SGHTA, CDR2 FQGTGA. V was clipped by 5 bases and J by 7 bases, with 15 bases between them. The CDR3 spans 13 residues. Here the CDR3 reads CASSPGGLGEQYF. CDR3 DNA: TGTGCCAGCAGCCCTGGGGGGCTCGGGGAGCAGTACTTC.

The chain couples TRBV29-1 to TRBJ2-3, with D possibly being TRBD1 (7 bases). Germline V gene sequence: CDR1 SQVTM, CDR2 ANQGSEA. The V and J ends lost 8 bases and 4 bases respectively, with 22 bases between them. This CDR3 is 15 amino acids long. CDR3 DNA: TGCAGCATCAACTCCTGGCAGGGGGAGGCAGATACGCAGTATTTT. It specifies CSINSWQGEADTQYF.

V and J are TRBV7-2 and TRBJ2-1; weak D call: TRBD2 (5 bases). V was pared by 5 bases and J by 5 bases, with 10 bases between. CDR1 is SGHTA, CDR2 FQGNSA, per germline. This CDR3 is 13 amino acids long. In nucleotides, the CDR3 is TGTGCCAGCAGCCTGGACTGGAACAATGAGCAGTTCTTC. It encodes CASSLDWNNEQFF.

The V call is TRBV7-3, the J call TRBJ2-4; 9 nucleotides align to TRBD1. V gave up 8 bases and J gave up 7 bases; unmatched junction bases: 6. CDR3 length equals 13 residues. Germline V gene sequence: CDR1 SGHTA, CDR2 FQGTGA. In nucleotides, the CDR3 is TGTGCCAGCGCCCCGGGACAGGGCAACATTCAGTACTTC. It is translated as CASAPGQGNIQYF.

The rearrangement joins TRBV7-2 to TRBJ2-3; TRBD1 agrees at 8 bases. Trimming removed 4 bases from V and 3 bases from J; junction bases left unmatched: 12. Germline CDR1 SGHTA, CDR2 FQGNSA. The CDR3 runs to 17 residues. CDR3 coding DNA: TGTGCCAGCAGCTCCCGCCCCAGGGGGCCCTTGACAGATACGCAGTATTTT. Encoded protein: CASSSRPRGPLTDTQYF.

The chain uses TRBV20-1 and TRBJ2-3, with D possibly being TRBD1 or TRBD2 (5 bases each). CDR3 length: 15 residues. V dropped 0 bases and J dropped 5 bases, with 15 bases sitting between them. Germline values: CDR1 DFQATT, CDR2 SNEGSKA (reference sequence). CDR3 in DNA: TGCAGTGCTAGAGACTCAGAGGGGTGGGTAGATACGCAGTATTTT. Its translation is CSARDSEGWVDTQYF.

V and J are TRBV10-3 and TRBJ2-7; possibly TRBD1 for D (5 bases). Trimming took 3 bases from V and 3 from J, leaving 12 bases between them. Germline V gene lookup returns CDR1 ENHRY and CDR2 SYGVKD. The CDR3 consists of 14 residues. The DNA for the CDR3 is TGTGCCATCAGTGACCAAAATACAGGCTACGAGCAGTACTTC. Protein sequence: CAISDQNTGYEQYF.

This clonotype appeared a few times. The CDR3 reads CSARLAVTANTQYF. CDR3 in DNA: TGCAGTGCTAGACTAGCGGTAACTGCAAATACGCAGTATTTT. The gene calls are TRBV20-1 and TRBJ2-3; 7 bases match TRBD2. Germline V lookup: CDR1 DFQATT, CDR2 SNEGSKA (reference sequence). The CDR3 is 14 amino acids. J was trimmed by 7 bases and V by 2 bases; bases with no gene match: 9.

The CDR3 DNA sequence: TGTGCCAGCCCCGTTGGGGCAGGTGAGTCTGGGGCCAACGTCCTGACTTTC. Its protein product is CASPVGAGESGANVLTF. This rearrangement joins TRBV6-4 to TRBJ2-6; possible D gene TRBD1, 5 bases. Trimming stripped 8 bases from V and 1 base from J, with 18 bases between. Germline V gene sequence: CDR1 MRHNA, CDR2 SNTAGT. The CDR3 runs 17 residues.

For this clonotype: This may come from a read error, since a much larger clone is one base off. The chain carries TRBV7-2 and TRBJ2-7, with TRBD2 matching over 9 bases. This CDR3 spans 16 amino acids. The ends lost 1 base at V and 3 bases at J; junction bases unmatched: 7. Germline V gives CDR1 SGHTA, CDR2 FQGNSA. The CDR3 region is CASSLVGSGGIYEQYF. The DNA of the CDR3 is TGTGCCAGCAGCTTAGTGGGTAGCGGGGGAATCTACGAGCAGTACTTC.

The chain is built from TRBV20-1 and TRBJ1-5; D might be TRBD1 (5 bases). This CDR3 comprises 14 residues. Trimming left V 1 base short and J 2 bases short, with 9 bases between. From germline, CDR1 is DFQATT and CDR2 SNEGSKA (reference sequence). The CDR3 nucleotides read TGCAGTGCTAGAGTGGGAGGGGGCAATCAGCCCCAGCATTTT. Encoded protein: CSARVGGGNQPQHF.

The chain combines TRBV7-2 with TRBJ2-3; D unclear. There are 14 residues in the CDR3. Germline V gene sequence: CDR1 SGHTA, CDR2 FQGNSA. Trimming shortened V by 2 bases and J by 4 bases, and 10 bases separated the two germline ends. CDR3 DNA: TGTGCCAGCAGCTTACCTGGGTTCGCAGATACGCAGTATTTT. This gives the protein CASSLPGFADTQYF.

The table lists this clonotype with a few counts. The chain joins TRBV20-1 to TRBJ1-2; no firm D call. CDR1 and CDR2 (germline): DFQATT, SNEGSKA (reference sequence). The CDR3 sequence is 14 residues long. V lost 0 bases, J lost 3 bases, and 11 bases lay in between. The CDR3 loop is CSARDASRHYGYTF. The CDR3 region has the DNA TGCAGTGCTAGAGATGCGTCGCGGCACTATGGCTACACCTTC.

As concerns this clonotype: Since a much larger clone is just one base distant, this may be a read error. V is TRBV6-1 and J is TRBJ1-2, with D maybe TRBD1 (5 bases). CDR3 length: 15 amino acids. V was clipped by 7 bases and J by 4 bases, with 19 bases between them. Germline V gene lookup returns CDR1 MNHNS and CDR2 SASEGT. The CDR3 is CASNQGGALVYGYTF. CDR3 bases: TGTGCCAGCAACCAAGGTGGGGCCCTGGTCTATGGCTACACCTTC.

The CDR3 loop is CASSSRAGGPYEQYF. Here the CDR3 DNA reads TGTGCCAGCAGCAGCCGCGCGGGGGGGCCCTACGAGCAGTACTTC. The gene calls are TRBV7-9 and TRBJ2-7; TRBD2 agrees at 9 bases. V shed 5 bases and J 2 bases; nucleotides not matched to a gene: 7. CDR1 SEHNR and CDR2 FQNEAQ come from the germline V gene (reference sequence). There are 15 residues in the CDR3. Combining the CDR3 with reference TRBV7-9 and TRBJ2-7 gives the whole variable domain DTGVSQNPRHKITKRGQNVTFRCDPISEHNRLYWYRQTLGQGPEFLTYFQNEAQLEKSRLLSDRFSAERPKGSFSTLEIQRTEQGDSAMYLCASSSRAGGPYEQYFGPGTRLTVT.

In this sample, this clonotype turned up a few times. The V and J genes are TRBV6-1 and TRBJ2-7; unclear D gene. CDR1 is MNHNS and CDR2 is SASEGT in the germline V gene. The CDR3 runs to 13 residues. Deletions cut 0 bases from V and 1 base from J, with 4 bases between. The CDR3 DNA follows: TGTGCCAGCAGTGAAGCGGCTTCCTACGAGCAGTACTTC. It specifies CASSEAASYEQYF.

J is TRBJ2-1 and V is TRBV7-9, with D maybe TRBD2 (6 bases). The germline V gene encodes CDR1 SEHNR and CDR2 FQNEAQ (reference sequence). The CDR3 spans 14 residues. Trimming cost V 4 bases and J 8 bases, with 15 bases left between them. The CDR3 DNA sequence: TGTGCCAGCAGCTCCGCATTATGGGGGGATGAGCAGTTCTTC. Protein sequence: CASSSALWGDEQFF.

This clonotype has just a few counts. CDR3 sequence (DNA): TGTGCCAGCAGCTTAGATTTCGGTAGCGGGAGCTACGAGCAGTACTTC. Its protein is CASSLDFGSGSYEQYF. The rearrangement uses TRBV7-2 and TRBJ2-7; TRBD2 agrees at 9 bases. The CDR3 runs 16 residues. Germline assignment: CDR1 SGHTA and CDR2 FQGNSA. Trimming cost V 1 base and J 3 bases; bases outside gene matches: 7. Using reference TRBV7-2 and TRBJ2-7 for the parts outside the CDR3, the full variable domain is GAGVSQSPSNKVTEKGKDVELRCDPISGHTALYWYRQSLGQGLEFLIYFQGNSAPDKSGLPSDRFSAERTGGSVSTLTIQRTQQEDSAVYLCASSLDFGSGSYEQYFGPGTRLTVT.

This clonotype was observed a handful of times. The chain recombines TRBV6-1 with TRBJ1-2; D perhaps matches TRBD1 (5 bases). The CDR3 is made up of 16 amino acids. The germline gives CDR1 MNHNS, CDR2 SASEGT. Trimming cost V 6 bases and J 6 bases, with 23 bases left between them. The CDR3: CASSRRLQDIWDGYTF. The CDR3 nucleotides read TGTGCCAGCAGCCGCCGGTTACAGGATATATGGGATGGCTACACCTTC.

The V call is TRBV7-6, the J call TRBJ2-1; tentatively, D is TRBD2 (6 bases). The CDR3 consists of 15 residues. Germline CDR1 and CDR2: SGHVS and FNYEAQ. The V end lost 5 bases, the J end lost 0 bases, and 11 bases lay between the germline ends. The CDR3: CASSLDGSSYNEQFF. Here the CDR3 DNA reads TGTGCCAGCAGCCTTGACGGGAGCTCCTACAATGAGCAGTTCTTC. Looking up the rest from reference TRBV7-6 and TRBJ2-1 gives the full variable domain: GAGVSQSPRYKVTKRGQDVALRCDPISGHVSLYWYRQALGQGPEFLTYFNYEAQQDKSGLPNDRFSAERPEGSISTLTIQRTEQRDSAMYRCASSLDGSSYNEQFFGPGTRLTVL.

The gene calls are TRBV19 and TRBJ1-2; 12 nucleotides line up with TRBD1. V was clipped by 4 bases and J by 7 bases; unmatched bases: 7. CDR1 and CDR2 from the germline V gene are LNHDA and SQIVND (reference sequence). The CDR3 covers 15 residues. The CDR3 DNA follows: TGTGCCAGTAGTACCCGGGACAGGGGGCTCTCTGGCTACACCTTC. As protein: CASSTRDRGLSGYTF.

There are a few counts of this clonotype. The chain uses TRBV19 and TRBJ1-5, with no clear D. CDR1 LNHDA and CDR2 SQIVND come from the germline V gene (reference sequence). Trimming pared 3 bases from V and 7 bases from J, leaving 10 bases between. This CDR3 comprises 13 residues. CDR3: CASSIGSGQPQHF. The DNA of the CDR3 is TGTGCCAGTAGTATTGGGAGTGGACAGCCCCAGCATTTT.

This clonotype showed up just a few times. V and J are TRBV7-8 and TRBJ2-7, with D possibly TRBD2 on 6 matching bases. The CDR3 extends over 15 amino acids. The V and J ends lost 9 bases and 5 bases respectively, with 23 bases between them. Germline CDR1 is SGHVS and CDR2 is FQNEAQ. CDR3 nucleotides: TGTGCCAGTACCCGTGGTGGGGGGAGGATCGACGAGCAGTACTTC. This codes for CASTRGGGRIDEQYF. The full variable domain, its missing parts supplied by reference TRBV7-8 and TRBJ2-7, is GAGVSQSPRYKVAKRGQDVALRCDPISGHVSLFWYQQALGQGPEFLTYFQNEAQLDKSGLPSDRFFAERPEGSVSTLKIQRTQQEDSAVYLCASTRGGGRIDEQYFGPGTRLTVT.